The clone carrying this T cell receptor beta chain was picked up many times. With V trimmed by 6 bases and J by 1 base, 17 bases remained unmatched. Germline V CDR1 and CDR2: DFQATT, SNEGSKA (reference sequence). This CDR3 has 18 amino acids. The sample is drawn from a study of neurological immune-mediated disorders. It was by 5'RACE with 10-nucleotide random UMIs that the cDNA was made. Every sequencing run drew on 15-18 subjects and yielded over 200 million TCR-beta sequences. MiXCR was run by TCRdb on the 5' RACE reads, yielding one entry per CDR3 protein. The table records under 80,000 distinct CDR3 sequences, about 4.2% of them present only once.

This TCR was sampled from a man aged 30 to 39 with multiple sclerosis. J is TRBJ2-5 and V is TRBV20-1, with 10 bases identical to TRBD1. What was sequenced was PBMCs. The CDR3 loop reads CSAVRAPGQGSAQETQYF. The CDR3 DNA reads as TGCAGTGCCGTAAGAGCCCCGGGACAGGGGTCGGCCCAAGAGACCCAGTACTTC.